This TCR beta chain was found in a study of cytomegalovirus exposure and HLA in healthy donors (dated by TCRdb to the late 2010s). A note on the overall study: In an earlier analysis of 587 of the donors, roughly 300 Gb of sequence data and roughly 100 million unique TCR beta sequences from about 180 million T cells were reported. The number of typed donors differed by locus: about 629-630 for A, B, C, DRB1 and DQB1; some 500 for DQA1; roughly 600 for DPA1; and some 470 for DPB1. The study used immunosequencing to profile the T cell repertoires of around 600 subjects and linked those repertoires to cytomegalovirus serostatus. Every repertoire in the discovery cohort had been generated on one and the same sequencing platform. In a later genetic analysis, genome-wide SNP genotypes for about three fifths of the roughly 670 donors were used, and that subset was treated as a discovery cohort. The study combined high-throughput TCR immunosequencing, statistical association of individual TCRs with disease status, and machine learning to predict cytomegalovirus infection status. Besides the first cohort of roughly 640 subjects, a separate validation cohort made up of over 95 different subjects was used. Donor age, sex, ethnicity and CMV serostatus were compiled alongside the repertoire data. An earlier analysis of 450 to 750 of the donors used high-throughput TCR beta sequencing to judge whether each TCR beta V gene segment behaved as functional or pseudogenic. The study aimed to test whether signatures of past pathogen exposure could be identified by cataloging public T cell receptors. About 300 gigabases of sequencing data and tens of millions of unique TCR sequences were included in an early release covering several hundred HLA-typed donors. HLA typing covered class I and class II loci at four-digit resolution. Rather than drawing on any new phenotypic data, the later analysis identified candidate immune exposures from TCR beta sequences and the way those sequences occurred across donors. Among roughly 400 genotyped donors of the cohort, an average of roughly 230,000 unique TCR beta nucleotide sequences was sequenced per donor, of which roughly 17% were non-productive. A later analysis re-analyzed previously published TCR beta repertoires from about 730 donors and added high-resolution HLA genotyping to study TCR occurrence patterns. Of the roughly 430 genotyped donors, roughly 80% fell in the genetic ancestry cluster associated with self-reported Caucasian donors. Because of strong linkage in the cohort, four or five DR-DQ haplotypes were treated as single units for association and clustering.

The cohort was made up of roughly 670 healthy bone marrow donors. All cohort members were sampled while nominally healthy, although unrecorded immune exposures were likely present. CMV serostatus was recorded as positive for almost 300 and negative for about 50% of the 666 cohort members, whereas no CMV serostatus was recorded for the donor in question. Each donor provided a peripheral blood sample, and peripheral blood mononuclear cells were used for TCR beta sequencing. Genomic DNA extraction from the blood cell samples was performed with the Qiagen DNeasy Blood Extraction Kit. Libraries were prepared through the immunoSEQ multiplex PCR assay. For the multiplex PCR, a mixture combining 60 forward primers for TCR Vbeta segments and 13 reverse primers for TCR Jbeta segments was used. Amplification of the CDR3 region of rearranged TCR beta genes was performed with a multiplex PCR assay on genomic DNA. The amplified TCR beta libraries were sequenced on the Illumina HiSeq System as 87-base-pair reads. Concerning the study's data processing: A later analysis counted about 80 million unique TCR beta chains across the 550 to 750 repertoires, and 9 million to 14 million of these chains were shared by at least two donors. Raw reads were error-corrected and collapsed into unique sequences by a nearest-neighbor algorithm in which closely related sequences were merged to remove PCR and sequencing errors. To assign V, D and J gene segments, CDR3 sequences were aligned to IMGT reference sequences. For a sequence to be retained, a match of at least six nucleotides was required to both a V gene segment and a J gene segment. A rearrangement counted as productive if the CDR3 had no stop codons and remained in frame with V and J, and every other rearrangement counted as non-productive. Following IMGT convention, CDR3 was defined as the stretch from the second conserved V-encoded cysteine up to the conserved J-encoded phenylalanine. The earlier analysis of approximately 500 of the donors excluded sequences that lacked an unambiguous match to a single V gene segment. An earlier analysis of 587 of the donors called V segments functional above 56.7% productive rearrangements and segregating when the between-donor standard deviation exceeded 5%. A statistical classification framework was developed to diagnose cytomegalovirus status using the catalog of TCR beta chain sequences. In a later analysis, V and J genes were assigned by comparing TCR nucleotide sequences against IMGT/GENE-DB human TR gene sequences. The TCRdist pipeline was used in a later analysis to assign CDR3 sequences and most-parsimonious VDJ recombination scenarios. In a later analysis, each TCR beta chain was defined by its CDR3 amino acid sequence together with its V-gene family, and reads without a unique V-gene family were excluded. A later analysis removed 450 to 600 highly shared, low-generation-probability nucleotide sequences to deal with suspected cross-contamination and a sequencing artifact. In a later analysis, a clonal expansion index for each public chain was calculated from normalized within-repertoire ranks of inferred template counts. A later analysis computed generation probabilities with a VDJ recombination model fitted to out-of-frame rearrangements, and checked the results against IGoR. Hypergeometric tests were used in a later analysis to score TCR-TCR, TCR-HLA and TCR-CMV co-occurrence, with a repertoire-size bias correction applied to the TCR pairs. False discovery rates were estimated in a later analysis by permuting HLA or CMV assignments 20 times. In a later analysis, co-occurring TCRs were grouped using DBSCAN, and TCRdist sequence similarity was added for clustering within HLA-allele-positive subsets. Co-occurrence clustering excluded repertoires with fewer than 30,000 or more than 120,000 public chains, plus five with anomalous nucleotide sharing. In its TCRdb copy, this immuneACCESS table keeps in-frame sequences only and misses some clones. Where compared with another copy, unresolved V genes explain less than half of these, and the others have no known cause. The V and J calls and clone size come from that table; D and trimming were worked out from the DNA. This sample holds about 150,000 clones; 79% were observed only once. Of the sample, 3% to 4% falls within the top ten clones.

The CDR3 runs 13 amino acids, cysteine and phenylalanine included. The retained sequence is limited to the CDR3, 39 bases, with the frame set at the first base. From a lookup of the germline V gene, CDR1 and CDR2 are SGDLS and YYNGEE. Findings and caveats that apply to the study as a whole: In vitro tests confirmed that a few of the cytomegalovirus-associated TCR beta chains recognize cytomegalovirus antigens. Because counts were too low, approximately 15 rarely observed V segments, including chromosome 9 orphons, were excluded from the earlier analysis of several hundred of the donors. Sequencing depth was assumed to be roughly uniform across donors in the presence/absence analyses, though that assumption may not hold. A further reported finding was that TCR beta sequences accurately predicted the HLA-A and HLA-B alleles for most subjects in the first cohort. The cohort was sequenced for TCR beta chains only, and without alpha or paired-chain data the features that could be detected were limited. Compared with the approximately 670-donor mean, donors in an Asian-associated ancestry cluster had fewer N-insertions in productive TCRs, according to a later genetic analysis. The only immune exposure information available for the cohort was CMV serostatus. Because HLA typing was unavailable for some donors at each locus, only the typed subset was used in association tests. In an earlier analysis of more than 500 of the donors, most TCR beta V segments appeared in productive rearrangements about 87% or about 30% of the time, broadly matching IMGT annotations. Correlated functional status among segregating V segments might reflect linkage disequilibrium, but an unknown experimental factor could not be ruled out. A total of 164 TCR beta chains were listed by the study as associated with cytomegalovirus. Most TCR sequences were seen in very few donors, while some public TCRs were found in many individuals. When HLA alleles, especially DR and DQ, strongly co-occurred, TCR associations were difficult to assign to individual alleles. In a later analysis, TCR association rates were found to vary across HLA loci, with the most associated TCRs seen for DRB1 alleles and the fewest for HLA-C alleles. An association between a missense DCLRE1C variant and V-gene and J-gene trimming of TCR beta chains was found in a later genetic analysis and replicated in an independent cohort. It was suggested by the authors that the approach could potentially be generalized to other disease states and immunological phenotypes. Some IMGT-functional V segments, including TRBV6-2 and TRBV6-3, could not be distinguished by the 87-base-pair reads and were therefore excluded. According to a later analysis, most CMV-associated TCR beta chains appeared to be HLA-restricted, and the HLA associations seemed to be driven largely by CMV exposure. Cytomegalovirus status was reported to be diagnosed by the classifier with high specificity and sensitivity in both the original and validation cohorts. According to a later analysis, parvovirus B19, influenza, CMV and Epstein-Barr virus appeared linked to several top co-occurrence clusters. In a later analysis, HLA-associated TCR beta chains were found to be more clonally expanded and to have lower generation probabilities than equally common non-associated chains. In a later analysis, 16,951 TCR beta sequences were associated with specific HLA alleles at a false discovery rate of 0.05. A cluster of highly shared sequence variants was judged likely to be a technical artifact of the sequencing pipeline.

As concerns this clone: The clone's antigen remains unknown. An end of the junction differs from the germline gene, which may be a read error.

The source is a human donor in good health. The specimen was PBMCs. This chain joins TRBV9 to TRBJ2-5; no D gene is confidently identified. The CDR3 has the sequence CASSYAAQEAQYF. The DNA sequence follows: TGTGCCAGCAGCTACGCGGCCCAAGAGGCCCAGTACTTC. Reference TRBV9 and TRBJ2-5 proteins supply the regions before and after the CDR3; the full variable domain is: DSGVTQTPKHLITATGQRVTLRCSPRSGDLSVYWYQQSLDQGLQFLIQYYNGEERAKGNILERFSAQQFPDLHSELNLSSLELGDSALYFCASSYAAQEAQYFGPGTRLLVL.